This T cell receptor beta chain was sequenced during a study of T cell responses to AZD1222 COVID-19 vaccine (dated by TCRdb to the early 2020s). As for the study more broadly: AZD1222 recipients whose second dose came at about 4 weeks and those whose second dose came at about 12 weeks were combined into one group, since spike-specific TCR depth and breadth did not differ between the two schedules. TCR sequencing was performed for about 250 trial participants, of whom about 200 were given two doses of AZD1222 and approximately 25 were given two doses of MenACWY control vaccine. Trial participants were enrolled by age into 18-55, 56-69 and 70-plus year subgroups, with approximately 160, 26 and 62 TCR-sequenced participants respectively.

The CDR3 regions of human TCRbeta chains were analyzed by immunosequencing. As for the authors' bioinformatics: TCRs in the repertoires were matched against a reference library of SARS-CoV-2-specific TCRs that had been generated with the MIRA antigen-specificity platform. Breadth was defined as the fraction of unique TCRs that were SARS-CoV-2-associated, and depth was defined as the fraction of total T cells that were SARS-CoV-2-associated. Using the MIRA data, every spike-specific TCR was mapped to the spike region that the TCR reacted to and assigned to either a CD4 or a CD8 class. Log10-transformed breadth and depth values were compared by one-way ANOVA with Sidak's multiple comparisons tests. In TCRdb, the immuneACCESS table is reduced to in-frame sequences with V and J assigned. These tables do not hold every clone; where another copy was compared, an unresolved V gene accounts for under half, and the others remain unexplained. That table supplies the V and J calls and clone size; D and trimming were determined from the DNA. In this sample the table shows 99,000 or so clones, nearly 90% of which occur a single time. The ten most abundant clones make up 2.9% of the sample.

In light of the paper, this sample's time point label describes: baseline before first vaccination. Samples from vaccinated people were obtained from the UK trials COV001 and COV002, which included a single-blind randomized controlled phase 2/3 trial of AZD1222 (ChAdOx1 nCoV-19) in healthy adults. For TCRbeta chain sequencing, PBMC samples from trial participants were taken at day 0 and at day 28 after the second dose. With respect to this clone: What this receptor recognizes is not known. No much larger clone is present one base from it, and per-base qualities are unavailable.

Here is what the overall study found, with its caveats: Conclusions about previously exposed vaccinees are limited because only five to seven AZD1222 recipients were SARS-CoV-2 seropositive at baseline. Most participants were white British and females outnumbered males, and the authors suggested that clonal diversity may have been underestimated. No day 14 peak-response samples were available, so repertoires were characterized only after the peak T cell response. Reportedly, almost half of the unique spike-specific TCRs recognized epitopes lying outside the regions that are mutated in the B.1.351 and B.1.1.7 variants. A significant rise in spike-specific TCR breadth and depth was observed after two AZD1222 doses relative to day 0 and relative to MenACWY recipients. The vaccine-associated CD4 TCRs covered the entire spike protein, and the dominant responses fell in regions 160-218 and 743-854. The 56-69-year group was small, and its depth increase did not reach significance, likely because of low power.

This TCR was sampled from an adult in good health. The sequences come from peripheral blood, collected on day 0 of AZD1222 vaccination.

The DNA sequence is given as TGTGCCAGCAGTTTTGGGCTCCCCGCCTACTATGGCTACACCTTC. Its translation reads: CASSFGLPAYYGYTF. The chain uses TRBV27 and TRBJ1-2; there is no confident call for the D gene. Its CDR3 holds 15 amino acids, cysteine through phenylalanine. Only the CDR3 DNA stays, 45 bases, in frame from base 1. V sheds 3 bases and J sheds 3 bases, leaving 14 bases between their ends. CDR1 and CDR2 were assigned from the germline V gene (reference sequence) as MNHEY and SMNVEV.